This TCR beta chain was sequenced during a study of Ad26.COV2.S vaccination and SARS-CoV-2 variants. Overall study context: Donor was in the COV1001 Ad26.COV2.S trial arm. In the study, Ad26.COV2.S was injected intramuscularly once, or twice 56 days apart.

Trimming took off 2 bases at V and 1 base at J, with 10 bases between the two ends. Germline CDR1 is SGDLS and CDR2 is YYNGEE. This CDR3 contains 15 residues. Sequenced by immunoSEQ multiplex PCR; TCRdb stores in-frame clones only, minus some. The sample contains some 460,000 clones, 80% to 90% of which appear only once. Treatment reported: around 19 received Ad26.COV2.S at low or high dose, single or two shots; roughly five received placebo; per-sample allocation not given. Specimen acquisition occurred on day 63 following the initial vaccine or placebo injection. An Ad26 vector was used to express Wuhan-strain SARS-CoV-2 spike as the vaccine.

The material was peripheral blood, obtained in a trial of Ad26.COV2.S vaccine versus placebo. This sequence joins TRBV9 and TRBJ2-1; maybe TRBD2 (6 bases). The receptor's source is a person aged 18 to 65 who received the Ad26.COV2.S COVID-19 vaccine or a placebo. The CDR3 coding sequence is TGTGCCAGCAGCGTTGGCGGGACGTCCTACAATGAGCAGTTCTTC. This gives the protein CASSVGGTSYNEQFF.